These T cell receptor beta chains were read from a single sample in a study of control samples from healthy donors and cancer patients. Using immunoSEQ multiplex PCR, the repertoire was profiled, and TCRdb retains in-frame clones only, with some absent. The sample lists 120,000 to 150,000 clones, 75% to 95% occurring once. The sample comprised blood. Receptor source: a young man in good health. The CDR3 runs from the conserved cysteine through the conserved F or W. D genes are given only for firm matches. Some rows have no size entry. The others give once, few or many, or a class for an expanded clone.

d_call j_call v_call clone_size cdr3_aa cdr3_nt
TRBD2 TRBJ2-7 TRBV3-1/TRBV3-2 once CASSLRTSGGPGEQYF TGTGCCAGCAGCCTCCGGACTAGCGGGGGGCCCGGCGAGCAGTACTTC
. TRBJ2-3 TRBV7-2 . CASSLASGTDTQYF TGTGCCAGCAGCTTAGCTAGCGGCACAGATACGCAGTATTTT
. TRBJ1-1 TRBV19 . CASSRGRSVNTEAFF TGTGCCAGTAGTAGGGGGAGGTCCGTGAACACTGAAGCTTTCTTT
TRBD1 TRBJ1-2 TRBV6-7 . CASSYSVSPRTGVLDGYTF TGTGCCAGCAGTTACTCGGTCTCCCCCCGGACAGGGGTTCTGGATGGCTACACCTTC
. TRBJ1-1 TRBV30 once CAWSGQEAFF TGTGCCTGGAGTGGACAAGAAGCTTTCTTT
. TRBJ1-1 TRBV6-1 once CASSELDTFLEAFF TGTGCCAGCAGTGAACTCGACACGTTCCTTGAAGCTTTCTTT
. TRBJ2-1 TRBV5-1 . CASSLTVDEQFF TGCGCCAGCAGCTTGACAGTGGATGAGCAGTTCTTC
. TRBJ2-6 TRBV24-1 . CATSDSIGVRTGANVLTF TGTGCCACCAGTGACTCGATTGGGGTGAGGACAGGGGCCAACGTCCTGACTTTC
. TRBJ2-7 TRBV9 . CASSPGPDPTYEQYF TGTGCCAGCAGCCCCGGGCCGGACCCCACCTACGAGCAGTACTTC
. TRBJ2-1 TRBV29-1 . CSVVNNEQFF TGCAGCGTTGTGAACAATGAGCAGTTCTTC
TRBD1 TRBJ2-2 TRBV2 . CASSGTGGKTGELFF TGTGCCAGCAGTGGTACAGGGGGCAAGACCGGGGAGCTGTTTTTT
. TRBJ1-4 TRBV10-3 . CATKGPNEKLFF TGTGCCACTAAGGGACCGAATGAAAAACTGTTTTTT
TRBD2 TRBJ2-1 TRBV14 once CASSQGGNEQFF TGTGCCAGCAGCCAGGGGGGGAATGAGCAGTTCTTC
TRBD2 TRBJ2-1 TRBV9 . CASSPPIASGTYNEQFF TGTGCCAGCAGCCCACCCATCGCCAGCGGGACCTACAATGAGCAGTTCTTC
. TRBJ1-5 TRBV19 . CASSLYTGNQPQHF TGTGCCAGTAGCCTATACACAGGGAATCAGCCCCAGCATTTT
. TRBJ2-5 TRBV7-8 . CASSSGTSRRETQYF TGTGCCAGCAGCTCAGGGACCTCAAGGCGAGAGACCCAGTACTTC
. TRBJ2-1 TRBV29-1 . CSVEDEAGSSYNEQFF TGCAGCGTTGAAGATGAGGCAGGGAGCTCCTACAATGAGCAGTTCTTC